These 8 T cell receptor beta chains came from one sample sequenced in a study of tumor and adjacent non-tumor tissue in lung cancer. This sample's RNA came from whole unsorted tissue. The normal lung tissue was taken more than 3 cm from the tumor edge. Three rounds of nested PCR, following a modified ARM-PCR protocol, produced the TCRbeta library. TCRdb ran MiXCR on the multiplex PCR reads and lists one entry per CDR3 protein. The sample has around 75,000 distinct CDR3 sequences, less than 75% seen once. The sequencing sample was made of distant non-tumor lung tissue. The source of these receptors is a woman aged 45-65 years with non-small cell lung cancer.

V usage is TRBV7-8 and J usage is TRBJ2-2; D is tentatively TRBD1 or TRBD2 (5 bases each). CDR3 size: 15 residues. Per the germline V gene, CDR1 is SGHVS and CDR2 is FQNEAQ. V lost 9 bases and J 2 bases, leaving 16 bases between the germline ends. CDR3 DNA: TGTGCCAGTAGCCCCGGGGCAGTCAACACCGGGGAGCTGTTTTTT. Encoded protein: CASSPGAVNTGELFF.

Details on this clonotype: A much larger clone differs by one base, so this may be a read error. V is TRBV28 and J is TRBJ1-1; the match to TRBD1 covers 8 bases. Trimming removed 4 bases from V and 2 bases from J; junction bases left unmatched: 3. Germline CDR1 MDHEN, CDR2 SYDVKM. The CDR3 consists of 14 residues. This chain's CDR3 is CASSSTGANTEAFF. The CDR3 nucleotides are TGTGCCAGCAGTTCGACAGGGGCAAACACTGAAGCTTTCTTT.

The table lists this clonotype with a count of one. The gene calls are TRBV29-1 and TRBJ2-1; D may be TRBD1 or TRBD2 (5 bases each). Germline CDR1 is SQVTM and CDR2 is ANQGSEA. Trimming took 3 bases from V and 16 from J, leaving 19 bases between them. The CDR3 is 12 residues long. CDR3 amino acids: CSVDSGTNERFF. The CDR3 DNA reads TGCAGCGTTGATTCAGGGACCAATGAGCGTTTCTTC.

On this clonotype: Germline and junction disagree at one end, which may indicate a read error. The rearrangement joins TRBV5-6 to TRBJ2-2; D tentatively fits TRBD1 or TRBD2 (6 bases each). Germline loops: CDR1 SGHDT, CDR2 YYEEEE. This CDR3 comprises 18 residues. The CDR3 DNA is TGTGCCAGCAGCTTAAAATGGGGGCTTAGCGGAAACACCTGGGAGCTGTTTTTT. Protein: CASSLKWGLSGNTWELFF.

Comment on this clonotype: This sequence may be a read error, since a much larger clone differs from it by one base. CDR3 in DNA: TGCGCCAGCAGCTGGAGCTCCTGCAATGAGCAGTTCTTC. Amino acid sequence: CASSWSSCNEQFF. The chain carries TRBV4-1 and TRBJ2-1; D is unresolved. This CDR3 contains 13 residues. Germline V lookup: CDR1 MGHRA, CDR2 YSYEKL.

On this clonotype: This may stem from a read error, because a much larger clone lies one nucleotide away. The J gene is TRBJ2-7, the V gene TRBV20-1, with a possible D match to TRBD1 (6 bases). Germline CDR1 DFQATT, CDR2 SNEGSKA (reference sequence). The CDR3 consists of 15 residues. Trimming pared 5 bases from V and 0 bases from J, leaving 17 bases between. The CDR3 protein is CSADRSRTPSYEQYF. For the CDR3, the DNA is TGCAGTGCTGACAGGAGTCGCACGCCCTCCTACGAGCAGTACTTC.

Of note for this clonotype: An end of the junction does not agree with germline; a read error may underlie this. V usage is TRBV20-1 and J usage is TRBJ1-5, with D unresolved. Per germline, CDR1 DFQATT and CDR2 SNEGSKA (reference sequence). This CDR3 is 14 amino acids long. The CDR3 reads CSANRDIANRPQHF. CDR3 bases: TGCAGTGCTAACCGGGATATAGCCAATCGGCCCCAGCATTTT.

The chain recombines TRBV6-1 with TRBJ2-2; D remains unclear. The CDR3 spans 14 residues. The V and J ends lost 2 bases and 4 bases respectively, with 8 bases between them. Per the germline V gene, CDR1 is MNHNS and CDR2 is SASEGT. In DNA form, the CDR3 reads TGTGCCAGCAGTGAACAGGTAACCACCGGGGAGCTGTTTTTT. Translated: CASSEQVTTGELFF.